This entry is about one T cell receptor (beta chain). The antigen remains unidentified. These data are taken from a study of human T cells and chemical hapten exposure. Across the study: Mostly female, the patients presented with alopecia areata, totalis or universalis.

The library tagged individual cDNA molecules with unique molecular identifiers. TCRdb fed the RACE reads into MiXCR, producing one record per CDR3 protein. The top ten hold roughly 4% of the sample, which has over 65,000 distinct CDR3 sequences, around 10% seen once. The time point was: patch test 1, 2 weeks after DPC sensitization. Treatment noted: therapeutic diphenylcyclopropenone sensitization with weekly scalp DPC. V dropped 4 bases and J dropped 4; count of bases not matched to a gene: 9. Looked up from germline, CDR1 is SEHNR and CDR2 is FQNEAQ (reference sequence). This CDR3 region has 16 residues. Whole-study findings and limits: The presence of alopecia in the donors means their immune response may differ from healthy people's. Against controls, expanded TCRs gave rise to significantly more large CDR3 similarity clusters.

The material sequenced was whole blood, taken in connection with sensitization to the hapten diphenylcyclopropenone (DPC). This rearrangement joins TRBV7-9 to TRBJ2-1; 8 bases match TRBD1. This clonotype originated in a woman aged 45-59 years with alopecia areata. Some clones in this sample may be carry-over from other donors' samples. The CDR3 sequence: CASSSWTGPEYNEQFF. DNA for the CDR3: TGTGCCAGCAGCTCCTGGACAGGGCCCGAATACAATGAGCAGTTCTTC.